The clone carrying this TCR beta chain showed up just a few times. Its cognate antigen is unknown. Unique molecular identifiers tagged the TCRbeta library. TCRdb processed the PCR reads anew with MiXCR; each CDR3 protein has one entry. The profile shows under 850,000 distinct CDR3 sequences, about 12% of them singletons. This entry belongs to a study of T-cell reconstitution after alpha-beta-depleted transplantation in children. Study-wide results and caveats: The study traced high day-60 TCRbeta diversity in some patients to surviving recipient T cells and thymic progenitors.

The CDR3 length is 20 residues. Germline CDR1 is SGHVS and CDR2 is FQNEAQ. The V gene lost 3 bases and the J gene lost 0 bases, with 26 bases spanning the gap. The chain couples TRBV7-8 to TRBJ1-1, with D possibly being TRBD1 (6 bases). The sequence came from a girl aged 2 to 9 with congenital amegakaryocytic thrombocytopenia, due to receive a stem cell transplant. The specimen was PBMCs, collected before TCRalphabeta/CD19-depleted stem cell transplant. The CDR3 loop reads CASSFPGRGLGASMNTEAFF. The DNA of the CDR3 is TGTGCCAGCAGCTTTCCAGGTCGTGGTTTGGGGGCCTCAATGAACACTGAAGCTTTCTTT.